This T cell receptor (beta chain) appears in the sequencing data of a study of shared clonotypes between healthy human individuals. Sequencing used immunoSEQ multiplex PCR; TCRdb keeps in-frame clones, though not all of them. Here the sample spans about 520,000 clones, around four fifths being singletons. V was shortened by 3 bases and J by 1 base, with 11 bases between the two germline ends. The germline CDR1 and CDR2 sequences are SGHRS and YFSETQ. CDR3 length: 14 residues. The gene calls are TRBV5-1 and TRBJ2-7; D tentatively fits TRBD1 or TRBD2 (5 bases each). Sequenced sample: PBMCs. The receptor's source is a middle-aged woman in good health. Some clones in this sample may be carry-over from other donors' samples. The DNA of the CDR3 is TGCGCCAGCAGCTCGGGACGGATGTCCTACGAGCAGTACTTC. Translating it yields CASSSGRMSYEQYF.